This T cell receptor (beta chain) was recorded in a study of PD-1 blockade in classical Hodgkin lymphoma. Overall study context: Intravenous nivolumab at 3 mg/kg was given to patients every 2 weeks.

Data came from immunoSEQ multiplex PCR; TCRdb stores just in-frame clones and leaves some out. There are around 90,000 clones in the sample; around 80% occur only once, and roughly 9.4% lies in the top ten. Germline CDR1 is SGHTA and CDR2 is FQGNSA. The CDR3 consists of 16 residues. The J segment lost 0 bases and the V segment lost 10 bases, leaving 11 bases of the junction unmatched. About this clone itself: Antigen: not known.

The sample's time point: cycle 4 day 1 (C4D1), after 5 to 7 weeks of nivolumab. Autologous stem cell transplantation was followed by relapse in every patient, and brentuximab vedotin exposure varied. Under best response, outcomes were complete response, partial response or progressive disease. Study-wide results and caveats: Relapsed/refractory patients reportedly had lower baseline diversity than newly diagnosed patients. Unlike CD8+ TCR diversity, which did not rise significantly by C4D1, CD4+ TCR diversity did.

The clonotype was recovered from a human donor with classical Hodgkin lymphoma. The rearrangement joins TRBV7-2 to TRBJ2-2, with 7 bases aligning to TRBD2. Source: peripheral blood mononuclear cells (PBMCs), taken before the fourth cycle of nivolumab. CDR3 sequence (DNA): TGTGCCACCAAACCTTCAAGCGGGGCGAACACCGGGGAGCTGTTTTTT. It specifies CATKPSSGANTGELFF.